This T cell receptor beta chain appears in the sequencing data of a study of patients and donors after allogeneic stem cell transplantation. V lost 0 bases, J lost 0 bases, and 7 bases lay in between. This CDR3 contains 15 residues. CDR1 and CDR2 from the germline V gene are SGDLS and YYNGEE. This clonotype was seen only a few times. TCRdb used MiXCR to reprocess the RT-PCR reads, holding one entry per CDR3 protein. The profile shows about 960,000 distinct CDR3 sequences, approximately 18% of them singletons. This clonotype was obtained from a human donor who was either an allogeneic HSCT recipient or a stem cell or donor lymphocyte infusion donor (not recorded which). It is not recorded whose cells these are; they may come from a transplant donor. The specimen sequenced was blood, either unsorted or a sorted T cell fraction (not recorded which). The rearrangement links TRBV9 to TRBJ1-3, with D unclear. In nucleotides, the CDR3 is TGTGCCAGCAGCGTAGATGGAGGCTCTGGAAACACCATATATTTT. Translation: CASSVDGGSGNTIYF.